This T cell receptor beta chain was found in a study of blood T cell repertoires in COVID-19. Study context: Acute and convalescent COVID-19 samples came from the United States, Italy and Spain. T cells, B-cell-depleted T cells, or PBMCs supplied cDNA or gDNA.

Original analysis: For nucleated cells, counts were estimated from reference gene primer amplification. TCRdb's copy holds only in-frame clones and misses some; the assay was immunoSEQ multiplex PCR. V and J calls and clone size are given by that table; D and trimming were obtained from the DNA. The repertoire consists of about 670,000 clones, with around 89% occurring once and the leading ten covering roughly 0.26%. Germline CDR1 and CDR2: LNHDA and SQIVND (reference sequence). The CDR3 contains 15 residues. The germline V and J ends were trimmed by 5 bases and 1 base, with 12 bases remaining between them.

This clonotype originated in a woman aged 18 to 35 with acute or convalescent COVID-19. The source material was peripheral blood. The gene calls are TRBV19 and TRBJ1-5; D is possibly TRBD1 (6 bases). The CDR3: CASSPRDTSNQPQHF. CDR3 DNA: TGTGCCAGTAGTCCCCGGGACACCAGCAATCAGCCCCAGCATTTT.